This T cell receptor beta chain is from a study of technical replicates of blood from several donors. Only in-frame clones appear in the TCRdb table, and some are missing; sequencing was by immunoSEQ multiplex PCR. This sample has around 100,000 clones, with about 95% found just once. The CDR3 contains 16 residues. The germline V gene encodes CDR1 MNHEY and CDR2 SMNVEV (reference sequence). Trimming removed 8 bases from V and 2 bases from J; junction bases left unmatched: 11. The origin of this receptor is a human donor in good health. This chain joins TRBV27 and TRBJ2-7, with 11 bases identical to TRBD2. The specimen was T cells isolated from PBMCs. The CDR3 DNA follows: TGTGCCAGCGGGCCCGATAGCGGGAGGGCCCCCTACGAGCAGTACTTC. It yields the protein CASGPDSGRAPYEQYF.